This entry lists 8 T cell receptor beta chains sequenced from one sample in a study of blood T cell repertoires in COVID-19. Sequenced by immunoSEQ multiplex PCR; TCRdb stores in-frame clones only, minus some. Among over 350,000 clones listed, approximately 90% were seen once. The sample consisted of PBMCs or T cells enriched from blood (not recorded which). Receptors were obtained from a woman aged 25-40 years with acute COVID-19.

The chain carries TRBV24-1 and TRBJ2-3, with 9 bases fitting TRBD1. V shed 5 bases, J shed 4 bases, and the junction held 12 bases outside the gene matches. CDR1 KGHDR and CDR2 SFDVKD come from the germline V gene. The CDR3 sequence is 17 residues long. The CDR3 sequence is CATSGFGLQGAPDTQYF. The CDR3 nucleotides are TGTGCCACCAGTGGTTTCGGATTACAGGGGGCCCCAGATACGCAGTATTTT.

This sequence joins TRBV2 and TRBJ1-5; 7 nucleotides line up with TRBD1. Per the germline V gene, CDR1 is SNHLY and CDR2 is FYNNEI. The CDR3 length is 19 residues. V shed 4 bases and J 0 bases; nucleotides not matched to a gene: 15. CDR3 coding DNA: TGTGCCAGCAGTGTCGGACAGGCCCCGCGAACTTATAGCAATCAGCCCCAGCATTTT. The encoded protein is CASSVGQAPRTYSNQPQHF.

This sequence joins TRBV19 and TRBJ2-2, with a tentative D call TRBD2 (7 bases). V was clipped by 5 bases and J by 4 bases, with 11 bases between them. Germline values: CDR1 LNHDA, CDR2 SQIVND (reference sequence). This CDR3 has 14 residues. The CDR3 region is CASSAGASTGELFF. CDR3 nucleotides: TGTGCCAGTAGTGCGGGGGCCAGCACCGGGGAGCTGTTTTTT.

The CDR3 loop reads CASSLLEGLNTEAFF. In nucleotides, the CDR3 is TGTGCCAGCAGCTTGTTGGAGGGGTTGAACACTGAAGCTTTCTTT. The chain couples TRBV7-8 to TRBJ1-1, with D possibly being TRBD1 (5 bases). CDR1 is SGHVS and CDR2 is FQNEAQ in the germline V gene. V lost 3 bases and J 0 bases, leaving 11 bases between the germline ends. The length of the CDR3 is 15 residues.

The rearrangement joins TRBV4-1 to TRBJ2-1, with D uncertain. This CDR3 has 17 amino acids. Per germline, CDR1 MGHRA and CDR2 YSYEKL. V was clipped by 0 bases and J by 1 base, with 13 bases between them. The CDR3 nucleotides read TGCGCCAGCAGCCAAGATCGAGCTAGTAAATCCTACAATGAGCAGTTCTTC. Encoded protein: CASSQDRASKSYNEQFF.

This chain uses TRBV3-1 (or the pseudogene TRBV3-2) with TRBJ1-2; TRBD1 might be the D (6 bases). The germline V gene has CDR1 LGHDT and CDR2 YNNKEL (reference sequence). V was clipped by 1 base and J by 4 bases, with 34 bases between them. The CDR3 consists of 22 residues. The CDR3 DNA follows: TGTGCCAGCAGCCAAGTGGAATCCAATGACTGGCGGACAGAAATATTACTCTATGGCTACACCTTC. It codes for CASSQVESNDWRTEILLYGYTF.

The CDR3 coding sequence is TGTGCCAGCTCACCAAACGCTTACGGGGTGAACACTGAAGCTTTCTTT. Translation: CASSPNAYGVNTEAFF. The chain uses TRBV18 and TRBJ1-1; D gene uncertain. The CDR3 contains 16 residues. The V gene lost 2 bases and the J gene lost 0 bases, with 13 bases spanning the gap. Germline values: CDR1 KGHSH, CDR2 LQKENI.

This chain links TRBV28 with TRBJ2-1; 8 bases line up with TRBD1. This CDR3 is 11 amino acids long. Germline lookup yields CDR1 MDHEN and CDR2 SYDVKM. V lost 5 bases and J lost 12; bases outside the gene matches: 3. In nucleotides, the CDR3 is TGTGCCAGCAGTCCTACAGGGGGGCAGTTCTTC. It encodes CASSPTGGQFF.